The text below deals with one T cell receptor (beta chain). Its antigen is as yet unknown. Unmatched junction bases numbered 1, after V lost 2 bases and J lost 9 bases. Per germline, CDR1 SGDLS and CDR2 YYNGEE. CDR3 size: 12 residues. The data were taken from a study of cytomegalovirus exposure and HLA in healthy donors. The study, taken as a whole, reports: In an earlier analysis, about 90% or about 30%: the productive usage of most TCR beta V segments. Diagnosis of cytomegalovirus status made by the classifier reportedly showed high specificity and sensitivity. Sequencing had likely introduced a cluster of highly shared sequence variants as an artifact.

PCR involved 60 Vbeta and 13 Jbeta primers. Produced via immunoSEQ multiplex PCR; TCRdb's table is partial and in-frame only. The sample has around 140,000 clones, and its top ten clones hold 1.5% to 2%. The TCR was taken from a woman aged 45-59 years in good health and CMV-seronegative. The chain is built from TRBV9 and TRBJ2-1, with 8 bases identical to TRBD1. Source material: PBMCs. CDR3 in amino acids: CASSVTGGEQFF. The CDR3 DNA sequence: TGTGCCAGCAGCGTCACAGGGGGTGAGCAGTTCTTC.